This T cell receptor (beta chain) was observed in a study of T cells in Graves' hyperthyroidism and ophthalmopathy. On the study more broadly: It was at initial diagnosis, before any treatment, that peripheral blood was collected. Findings of the study overall: Researchers report that a 13 V-J model separated ophthalmopathy from stable hyperthyroidism.

With respect to this clonotype: Its target is unknown.

For ophthalmopathy patients, the Clinical Activity Score was at least 3 and the NOSPECS grade at least 4; duration was under 3 months. The CDR3 has 12 amino acids. Germline values: CDR1 SGHAT, CDR2 FQNNGV. The ends were cut back, 11 bases at V and 6 bases at J, with 17 bases in the middle. Regions amplified from RNA transcripts were the TCR beta CDR3 regions. TCR CDR3 regions were first amplified by RT-PCR with HTBI primers. Using its own MiXCR run on the multiplex PCR reads, TCRdb lists one record per CDR3 protein. The top ten hold about 29% of the sample, which has roughly 550,000 distinct CDR3 sequences, roughly a sixth seen once.

The chain uses TRBV11-2 and TRBJ2-7, with D perhaps matching TRBD1 (6 bases). The source material was blood. This TCR derives from a woman under 40 with Graves' ophthalmopathy. The CDR3 spells CASTTGSGEQYF. CDR3 nucleotide sequence: TGTGCCTCCACGACAGGTTCTGGCGAGCAGTACTTC.